This T cell receptor beta chain was identified during a study of identical twins. Study findings and constraints: Fewer insertions characterized abundant cord blood beta clonotypes, whereas memory repertoires showed none.

TCRdb re-analysed the 5' RACE reads in MiXCR, keeping a single row per CDR3 protein. The table records 230,000 or so distinct CDR3 sequences, approximately 8.3% of them present only once. At least ten counts were recorded for this clonotype. Its specificity is not known. Trimming took 1 base from V and 4 from J, leaving 11 bases between them. The CDR3 extends over 14 amino acids. Germline CDR1 is SEHNR and CDR2 is FQNEAQ (reference sequence). The data were also submitted as part of a second study, on yellow fever vaccine responses in identical twins. Per that paper: Reports say the vaccine T cell response in twins looked partly convergent and partly personalized.

This receptor was obtained from a woman aged 18 to 35 in good health. The sample taken for sequencing was CD8+ T cells sorted from blood. V is TRBV7-9 and J is TRBJ2-7; a possible D gene is TRBD2 (5 bases). The CDR3 coding sequence is TGTGCCAGCAGCTTAGAGAACCGGGGATACGAGCAGTACTTC. Residues: CASSLENRGYEQYF.